The 5 T cell receptor beta chains presented below share a single source sample, sequenced in a study of control samples from healthy donors and cancer patients. TCRdb's table, derived via immunoSEQ multiplex PCR, lists solely in-frame clones and lacks some. The sample includes about 180,000 clones, approximately 90% seen only once; the top ten take about 1.4%. Input material: blood. These receptors were obtained from a man aged 25-45 years in good health.

The rearrangement joins TRBV15 to TRBJ2-1; no definite D call. Per the germline V gene, CDR1 is LNHNV and CDR2 is YYDKDF (reference sequence). This CDR3 is built from 12 residues. Trimming took off 2 bases at V and 9 bases at J, with 8 bases between the two ends. The DNA of the CDR3 is TGTGCCACCAGCAGATTGGGTGTTGAGCAGTTCTTC. This gives the protein CATSRLGVEQFF.

The chain links TRBV19 to TRBJ1-3; D remains unclear. Germline CDR1 reads LNHDA; CDR2 reads SQIVND (reference sequence). The ends were cut back, 5 bases at V and 0 bases at J, with 5 bases in the middle. The CDR3 has 13 residues. The CDR3 loop reads CASSSNSGNTIYF. DNA for the CDR3: TGTGCCAGTAGTTCCAACTCTGGAAACACCATATATTTT.

This rearrangement joins TRBV20-1 to TRBJ1-1; D uncertain. CDR1 and CDR2 (germline): DFQATT, SNEGSKA (reference sequence). The germline V and J ends were trimmed by 3 bases and 2 bases, with 7 bases remaining between them. The CDR3 is made up of 12 amino acids. The CDR3 DNA sequence: TGCAGTGCTAGTGAGGGAAACACTGAAGCTTTCTTT. Translating gives CSASEGNTEAFF.

This clone ranks as medium-sized. CDR3 nucleotide sequence: TGTGCCAGCAGTGGAGGATATACAGGGTCAACTAATGAAAAACTGTTTTTT. Protein: CASSGGYTGSTNEKLFF. This sequence joins TRBV27 and TRBJ1-4; weak D call: TRBD1 (6 bases). This CDR3 has 17 residues. Germline CDR1 MNHEY, CDR2 SMNVEV (reference sequence). The ends were cut back, 5 bases at V and 0 bases at J, with 16 bases in the middle.

The chain is built from TRBV10-3 and TRBJ2-1; D is ambiguous. Trimming cost V 5 bases and J 9 bases, with 23 bases left between them. Germline V CDR1 and CDR2: ENHRY, SYGVKD. The CDR3 totals 16 residues. CDR3 residues: CAISHSKDPLGGEQFF. The CDR3 region has the DNA TGTGCCATCAGTCACTCTAAAGACCCCCTCGGTGGTGAGCAGTTCTTC.